The 25 T cell receptor beta chains in this list originate from one sample, sequenced in a study of OX40 agonist ivuxolimab in advanced cancers. Clones were read by immunoSEQ multiplex PCR, and TCRdb kept only the in-frame ones, dropping some. The sample holds about 79,000 clones; 75% to 95% are singletons and the top ten take around 6.9%. Here the sequenced sample was CD4+ or CD8+ T cells sorted from blood, taken in a trial of the OX40 agonist ivuxolimab. Receptors originate from an adult with an advanced solid tumor such as melanoma, head and neck, liver or kidney cancer.

V is TRBV19 and J is TRBJ2-7; D unresolved. Trimming shortened V by 7 bases and J by 12 bases, and 28 bases separated the two germline ends. CDR3 length: 15 amino acids. Germline-derived CDR1 and CDR2 are LNHDA and SQIVND (reference sequence). The CDR3 DNA reads as TGTGCCAGTACCCCACTCATGGGATCTGCAAAAGGGCGGTACTTC. Its translation: CASTPLMGSAKGRYF.

The J gene is TRBJ2-1, the V gene TRBV5-1; 7 bases fit TRBD1. V lost 0 bases, J lost 10 bases, and 10 bases stayed unmatched. The CDR3 covers 15 residues. Per the germline V gene, CDR1 is SGHRS and CDR2 is YFSETQ. CDR3 loop: CASSLEDRSYSEQFF. Here the CDR3 DNA reads TGCGCCAGCAGCTTGGAGGACAGGTCGTACTCAGAGCAGTTCTTC.

This chain connects TRBV10-3 to TRBJ2-1; 10 positions agree with TRBD1. J lost 2 bases, V lost 5 bases, and 3 bases had no gene match. The CDR3 consists of 15 residues. Germline CDR1 and CDR2: ENHRY and SYGVKD. The CDR3 region has the DNA TGTGCCATCAGTTTAGACAGGGGGCCCTACAATGAGCAGTTCTTC. Its translation is CAISLDRGPYNEQFF.

The gene calls are TRBV27 and TRBJ1-5, with 7 bases fitting TRBD1. The CDR3 contains 15 residues. V trimming: 5 bases; J trimming: 0 bases; junction bases outside the gene matches: 4. Germline-derived CDR1 and CDR2 are MNHEY and SMNVEV (reference sequence). DNA for the CDR3: TGTGCCAGCAGTGGACAGGACTATAGCAATCAGCCCCAGCATTTT. It translates to CASSGQDYSNQPQHF.

This chain uses TRBV28 with TRBJ2-1; 11 bases match TRBD2. The CDR3 has 16 residues. The J segment lost 6 bases and the V segment lost 6 bases, leaving 10 bases of the junction unmatched. Germline V gene data show CDR1 as MDHEN and CDR2 as SYDVKM. Written as DNA, the CDR3 is TGTGCCAGCAGCGTAGCGACTAGCGGGATCTTCAATGAGCAGTTCTTC. Its translation: CASSVATSGIFNEQFF.

This sequence joins TRBV25-1 and TRBJ2-2, with D hard to call. Deletions cut 0 bases from V and 12 bases from J, with 5 bases between. The V gene's germline CDR1 is MGHDK and CDR2 SYGVNS. CDR3 length: 11 residues. In DNA, the CDR3 is TGTGCCAGCAGTGAATATGTGCAGCTGTTTTTT. This codes for CASSEYVQLFF.

V usage is TRBV2 and J usage is TRBJ2-7; a possible D gene is TRBD2 (6 bases). Germline lookup yields CDR1 SNHLY and CDR2 FYNNEI. CDR3 length: 14 residues. V gave up 4 bases and J gave up 0 bases, with 10 bases separating them. CDR3 protein: CASSAGTGSYEQYF. The CDR3 coding sequence is TGTGCCAGCAGTGCCGGGACTGGCTCCTACGAGCAGTACTTC.

CDR3 in DNA: TGTGCCAGCAGCCGGGACAGGGGGGACGAGCAGTACTTC. Its protein product is CASSRDRGDEQYF. V usage is TRBV6-5 and J usage is TRBJ2-7; TRBD1 matches 11 bases. The CDR3 runs to 13 residues. With V trimmed by 6 bases and J by 5 bases, 3 bases remained unmatched. The germline V gene encodes CDR1 MNHEY and CDR2 SVGAGI.

The chain carries TRBV7-2 and TRBJ2-3, with D unclear. The ends were cut back, 7 bases at V and 3 bases at J, with 14 bases in the middle. Per the germline V gene, CDR1 is SGHTA and CDR2 is FQGNSA. The CDR3 is 14 residues long. This CDR3 reads CASTPEWSTDTQYF. The CDR3 DNA reads TGTGCCAGCACGCCAGAATGGTCAACAGATACGCAGTATTTT.

The rearrangement uses TRBV2 and TRBJ1-4, with 9 nucleotides matching TRBD1. The CDR3 runs to 14 residues. The ends lost 5 bases at V and 8 bases at J; junction bases unmatched: 6. Germline V gene data show CDR1 as SNHLY and CDR2 as FYNNEI. The CDR3 nucleotides read TGTGCCAGCAGTTTCCCGGGGACAGGGGAAAAACTGTTTTTT. Amino acid sequence: CASSFPGTGEKLFF.

The chain recombines TRBV27 with TRBJ2-7; D remains ambiguous. Germline V lookup: CDR1 MNHEY, CDR2 SMNVEV (reference sequence). V was clipped by 2 bases and J by 1 base, with 15 bases between them. This CDR3 has 16 residues. The CDR3 region is CASSLQFGVVSYEQYF. CDR3 sequence (DNA): TGTGCCAGCAGTTTACAATTTGGGGTGGTATCCTACGAGCAGTACTTC.

The chain has TRBV9 and TRBJ2-1, with TRBD2 matching 15 bases. The CDR3 runs to 19 residues. The germline V gene encodes CDR1 SGDLS and CDR2 YYNGEE. The junction had 11 bases not matched to a gene; V was cut back by 3 bases and J by 4 bases. The CDR3 reads CASSARKGLAGGAYNEQFF. DNA for the CDR3: TGTGCCAGCAGCGCCCGAAAGGGACTAGCGGGAGGAGCGTACAATGAGCAGTTCTTC.

J is TRBJ2-3 and V is TRBV2; 12 nucleotides agree with TRBD2. CDR1 is SNHLY, CDR2 FYNNEI, per germline. The V gene end was trimmed by 3 bases and the J gene end by 2 bases; junction bases not matched to a gene: 6. This CDR3 spans 17 amino acids. CDR3 bases: TGTGCCAGCAGTGATTGGTCTAGCGGGAGGGCCACAGATACGCAGTATTTT. It codes for CASSDWSSGRATDTQYF.

This rearrangement joins TRBV5-6 to TRBJ2-5, with 11 nucleotides matching TRBD1. The germline CDR1 and CDR2 sequences are SGHDT and YYEEEE. This CDR3 spans 14 amino acids. Trimming at V came to 4 bases and at J to 5 bases, leaving 4 bases not matched to a gene. This chain's CDR3 is CASSAGTGGETQYF. Here the CDR3 DNA reads TGTGCCAGCAGCGCCGGGACAGGGGGGGAGACCCAGTACTTC. Drawing the rest from reference TRBV5-6 and TRBJ2-5, the complete variable domain is DAGVTQSPTHLIKTRGQQVTLRCSPKSGHDTVSWYQQALGQGPQFIFQYYEEEERQRGNFPDRFSGHQFPNYSSELNVNALLLGDSALYLCASSAGTGGETQYFGPGTRLLVL.

This sequence joins TRBV30 and TRBJ2-1; D is undetermined. Trimming cost V 2 bases and J 9 bases, with 14 bases left between them. The CDR3 contains 13 residues. Germline V gene data show CDR1 as GTSNPN and CDR2 as SVGIG (reference sequence). CDR3 nucleotides: TGTGCCTGGAGTTCATCTCCGATTGGTGAGCAGTTCTTC. Its protein product is CAWSSSPIGEQFF.

V is TRBV4-1 and J is TRBJ2-1, with 10 bases that match TRBD2. Trimming removed 4 bases from V and 8 bases from J; junction bases left unmatched: 8. The CDR3 is 15 residues long. Germline CDR1 and CDR2: MGHRA and YSYEKL. The CDR3 is CASSRGLAGVDEQFF. The CDR3 DNA is TGCGCCAGCAGCCGTGGGCTAGCGGGGGTGGATGAGCAGTTCTTC.

This sequence joins TRBV30 and TRBJ1-5; weak D call: TRBD1 (6 bases). CDR1 and CDR2 (germline): GTSNPN, SVGIG (reference sequence). There are 16 residues in the CDR3. Trimming took 4 bases from V and 2 from J, leaving 18 bases between them. The DNA of the CDR3 is TGTGCCTGGACTAGAGGGGGTCTGGGTGGCAATCAGCCCCAGCATTTT. Amino acid sequence: CAWTRGGLGGNQPQHF.

The genes are TRBV7-2 and TRBJ2-7; the D is unclear. Germline V CDR1 and CDR2: SGHTA, FQGNSA. V was clipped by 5 bases and J by 6 bases, with 17 bases between them. The CDR3 runs 14 residues. The CDR3 DNA reads as TGTGCCAGCAGCCCCTACGTAGGGATTCTCGAGCAGTACTTC. Translated: CASSPYVGILEQYF.

This chain joins TRBV5-6 and TRBJ2-1; D might be TRBD2 (6 bases). V was pared by 4 bases and J by 10 bases, with 12 bases between. The germline CDR1 and CDR2 sequences are SGHDT and YYEEEE. The CDR3 contains 12 residues. The CDR3 region has the DNA TGTGCCAGCAGCGGAACTAGCTCCGAGCAGTTCTTC. Translating gives CASSGTSSEQFF.

The chain combines TRBV5-8 with TRBJ2-5, with TRBD1 as a possible D gene (7 bases). Germline V gene sequence: CDR1 SGHTS, CDR2 YDEGEE. The CDR3 loop spans 15 amino acids. The V and J ends lost 3 bases and 5 bases respectively, with 17 bases between them. The CDR3 region is CASSSLGAGGETQYF. CDR3 DNA: TGTGCCAGCAGCTCCCTTGGGGCAGGGGGGGAGACCCAGTACTTC. Full variable domain (rest looked up from reference TRBV5-8 and TRBJ2-5): EAGVTQSPTHLIKTRGQQATLRCSPISGHTSVYWYQQALGLGLQFLLWYDEGEERNRGNFPPRFSGRQFPNYSSELNVNALELEDSALYLCASSSLGAGGETQYFGPGTRLLVL.

V usage is TRBV18 and J usage is TRBJ2-3; no definite D call. Trimming left V 3 bases short and J 3 bases short, with 7 bases between. Germline CDR1 is KGHSH and CDR2 is LQKENI. The CDR3 loop spans 13 amino acids. CDR3 in DNA: TGTGCCAGCTCACCCCTCGCGACAGATACGCAGTATTTT. This codes for CASSPLATDTQYF. Variable domain in full (rest from reference TRBV18 and TRBJ2-3): NAGVMQNPRHLVRRRGQEARLRCSPMKGHSHVYWYRQLPEEGLKFMVYLQKENIIDESGMPKERFSAEFPKEGPSILRIQQVVRGDSAAYFCASSPLATDTQYFGPGTRLTVL.

This chain connects TRBV6-6 to TRBJ2-1, with TRBD2 matching 7 bases. The germline V gene has CDR1 MNHNY and CDR2 SVGAGI (reference sequence). With 6 bases clipped from V and 2 bases from J, the junction kept 7 bases outside the gene matches. The CDR3 covers 15 residues. CDR3 loop: CASRNAGVAYNEQFF. In DNA form, the CDR3 reads TGTGCCAGCAGGAATGCGGGAGTCGCCTACAATGAGCAGTTCTTC.

The chain joins TRBV21-1 to TRBJ1-2. TRBV21-1 is termed a pseudogene. This CDR3 comprises 16 residues. The CDR3 DNA sequence: TGTGCCAGCATCTTTCTAACAAGTCACTCTAACTATGGCTACACCTTC. This translates into CASIFLTSHSNYGYTF.

This clone showed up just a few times. The chain employs TRBV5-6 and TRBJ1-1; 7 bases fit TRBD1. Trimming cost V 0 bases and J 7 bases; bases outside gene matches: 6. CDR1 and CDR2 from the germline V gene are SGHDT and YYEEEE. CDR3 length: 14 amino acids. This CDR3 reads CASSLEWTGIEAFF. CDR3 DNA: TGTGCCAGCAGCTTGGAATGGACAGGTATTGAAGCTTTCTTT.

The chain carries TRBV14 and TRBJ2-3; D possibly corresponds to TRBD2 (6 bases). The CDR3 covers 18 residues. V was trimmed by 1 base and J by 6 bases, leaving 23 bases between them. Germline lookup yields CDR1 SGHDN and CDR2 FVKESK. CDR3 in amino acids: CASSQVEGLLNLLDTQYF. The DNA of the CDR3 is TGTGCCAGCAGCCAAGTCGAGGGACTTTTAAACCTACTTGATACGCAGTATTTT.